The clone carrying this TCR beta chain was seen repeatedly, ten times or more. Its antigen remains unidentified. TCRdb re-analysed the 5' RACE reads in MiXCR, keeping a single row per CDR3 protein. This repertoire shows about 250,000 distinct CDR3 sequences, approximately 3.6% found once; its top ten account for around a fifth. The data stem from a study of T cells after yellow fever vaccination. Study details: For low cell numbers, libraries were made with SMART-Seq v4 Ultra Low Input.

General study points: The study noted that FACS-sorted repertoires could contain abundant clonotypes contaminating from the bulk population.

CDR1 and CDR2 (germline): SEHNR, FQNEAQ (reference sequence). V lost 3 bases and J 2 bases, leaving 12 bases between the germline ends. CDR3 size: 15 residues. The clonotype was recovered from a man younger than 35 who received the YFV17D yellow fever vaccine. The chain couples TRBV7-9 to TRBJ2-3; no definite D call. Material: PBMCs, obtained 15 days after the yellow fever booster vaccination. The CDR3 reads CASSFGTDPTDTQYF. The CDR3 DNA is TGTGCCAGCAGCTTCGGCACGGACCCCACAGATACGCAGTATTTT.